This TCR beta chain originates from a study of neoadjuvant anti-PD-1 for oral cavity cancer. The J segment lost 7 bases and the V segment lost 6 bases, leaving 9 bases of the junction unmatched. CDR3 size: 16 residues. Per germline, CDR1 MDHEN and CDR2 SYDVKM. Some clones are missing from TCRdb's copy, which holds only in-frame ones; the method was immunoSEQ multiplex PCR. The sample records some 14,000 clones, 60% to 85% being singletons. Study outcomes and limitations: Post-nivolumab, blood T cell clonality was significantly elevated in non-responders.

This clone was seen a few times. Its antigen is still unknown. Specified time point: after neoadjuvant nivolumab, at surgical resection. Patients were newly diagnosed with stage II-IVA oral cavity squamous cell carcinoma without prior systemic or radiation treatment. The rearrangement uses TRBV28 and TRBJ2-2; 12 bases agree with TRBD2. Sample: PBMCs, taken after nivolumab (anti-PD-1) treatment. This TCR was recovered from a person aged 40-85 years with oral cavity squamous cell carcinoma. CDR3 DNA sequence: TGTGCCAGCAGCCCTAGCGGGAGGGCCCTCTTCGGGGAGCTGTTTTTT. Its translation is CASSPSGRALFGELFF.